The clone carrying this T cell receptor beta chain was counted at least ten times. Antigen: not known. These data come from a study of cytotoxic CD8 clonotypes in ibrutinib-treated CLL. Study-level information: Productive templates per sample averaged 255,043; productive rearrangements, some 99,000.

Study conclusions and caveats: Baseline clonality, above age-matched healthy donor levels, tracked circulating CD8+ T-cell counts.

This table comes from immunoSEQ multiplex PCR, and its TCRdb copy is limited to in-frame clones, with some not included. The sample includes 60,000 or so clones, approximately 57% of them seen just once. The CDR3 extends over 12 amino acids. The V and J ends lost 6 bases and 5 bases respectively, with 10 bases between them. Per germline, CDR1 MGHDK and CDR2 SYGVNS. Cryopreserved PBMCs supplied about 2 micrograms of genomic DNA for TCR beta libraries. The chain couples TRBV25-1 to TRBJ1-2, with D maybe TRBD1 (5 bases). This sequence originates from a human donor with chronic lymphocytic leukemia. The sequenced sample was PBMCs, obtained after 12 months of ibrutinib treatment. The CDR3, as DNA: TGTGCCAGCAGATCAGGGAGGTATGGCTACACCTTC. It encodes CASRSGRYGYTF.